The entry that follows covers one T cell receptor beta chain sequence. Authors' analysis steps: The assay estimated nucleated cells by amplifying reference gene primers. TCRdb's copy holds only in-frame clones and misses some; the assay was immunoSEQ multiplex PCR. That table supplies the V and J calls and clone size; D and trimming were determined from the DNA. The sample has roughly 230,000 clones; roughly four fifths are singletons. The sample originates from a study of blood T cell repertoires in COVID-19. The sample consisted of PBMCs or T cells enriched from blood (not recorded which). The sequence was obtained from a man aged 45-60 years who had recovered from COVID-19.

This CDR3 reads CATSDPSGGAMETQYF. In nucleotides, the CDR3 is TGTGCCACCAGTGATCCCTCTGGGGGGGCTATGGAGACCCAGTACTTC. The V call is TRBV24-1, the J call TRBJ2-5, with a weak D call TRBD2 (7 bases). V lost 3 bases to trimming and J lost 5 bases, with 18 bases between them. The CDR3 is 16 amino acids. Germline CDR1 and CDR2: KGHDR and SFDVKD.